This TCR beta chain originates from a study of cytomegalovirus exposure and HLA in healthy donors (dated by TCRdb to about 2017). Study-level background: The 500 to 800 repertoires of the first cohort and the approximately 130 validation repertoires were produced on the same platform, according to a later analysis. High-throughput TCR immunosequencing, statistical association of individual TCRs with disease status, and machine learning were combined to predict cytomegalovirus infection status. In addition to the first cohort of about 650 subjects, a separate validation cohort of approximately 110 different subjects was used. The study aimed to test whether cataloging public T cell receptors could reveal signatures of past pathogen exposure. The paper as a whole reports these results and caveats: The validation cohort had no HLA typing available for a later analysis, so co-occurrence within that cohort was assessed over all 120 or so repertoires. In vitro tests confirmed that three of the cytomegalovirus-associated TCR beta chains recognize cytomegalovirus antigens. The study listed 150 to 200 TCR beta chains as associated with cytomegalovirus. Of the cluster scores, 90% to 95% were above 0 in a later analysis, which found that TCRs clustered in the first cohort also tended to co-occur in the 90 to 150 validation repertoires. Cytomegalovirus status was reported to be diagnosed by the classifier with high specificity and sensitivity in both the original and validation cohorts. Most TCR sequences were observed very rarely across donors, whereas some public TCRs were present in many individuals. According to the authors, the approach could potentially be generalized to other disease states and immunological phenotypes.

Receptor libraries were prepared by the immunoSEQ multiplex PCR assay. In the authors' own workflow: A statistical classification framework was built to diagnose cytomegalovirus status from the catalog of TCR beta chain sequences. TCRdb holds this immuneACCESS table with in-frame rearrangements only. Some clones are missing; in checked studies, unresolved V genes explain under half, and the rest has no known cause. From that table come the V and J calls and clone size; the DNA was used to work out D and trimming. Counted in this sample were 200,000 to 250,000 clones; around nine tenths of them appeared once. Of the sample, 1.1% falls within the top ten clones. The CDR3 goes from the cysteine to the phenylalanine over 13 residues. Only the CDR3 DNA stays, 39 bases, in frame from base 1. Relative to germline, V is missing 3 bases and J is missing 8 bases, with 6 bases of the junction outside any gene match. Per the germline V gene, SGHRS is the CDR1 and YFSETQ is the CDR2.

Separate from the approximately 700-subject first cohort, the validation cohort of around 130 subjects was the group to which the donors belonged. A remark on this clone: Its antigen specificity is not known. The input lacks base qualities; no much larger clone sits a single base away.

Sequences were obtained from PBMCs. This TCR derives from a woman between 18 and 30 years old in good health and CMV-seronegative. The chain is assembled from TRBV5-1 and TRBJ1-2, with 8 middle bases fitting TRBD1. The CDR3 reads CASSSSGTGGYTF. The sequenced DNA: TGCGCCAGCAGCTCATCAGGGACAGGCGGCTACACCTTC. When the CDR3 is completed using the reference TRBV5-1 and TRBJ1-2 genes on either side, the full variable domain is KAGVTQTPRYLIKTRGQQVTLSCSPISGHRSVSWYQQTPGQGLQFLFEYFSETQRNKGNFPGRFSGRQFSNSRSEMNVSTLELGDSALYLCASSSSGTGGYTFGSGTRLTVV.